This TCR beta chain is drawn from a study of blood T cells in healthy people across ages. This clonotype was recorded at least ten times. The CDR3 has 14 amino acids. The germline CDR1 and CDR2 sequences are LGHDT and YNNKEL (reference sequence). The V end lost 1 base, the J end lost 6 bases, and 13 bases lay between the germline ends. Primers used in a second PCR of about 7 to 12 cycles were a sample-barcoded 5' primer and a J-beta primer mix. TCRdb re-called the 5' RACE reads through MiXCR, storing one row per CDR3 protein. The sample lists roughly 1.6 million distinct CDR3 sequences; about 35% were seen once.

The sequenced material came from blood. This chain links TRBV3-1 with TRBJ2-7; weak D call: TRBD2 (6 bases). This TCR came from a woman in her 30s in good health. The DNA of the CDR3 is TGTGCCAGCAGCCAAGGGGACTTCTCGCTCGAGCAGTACTTC. Translation gives CASSQGDFSLEQYF.